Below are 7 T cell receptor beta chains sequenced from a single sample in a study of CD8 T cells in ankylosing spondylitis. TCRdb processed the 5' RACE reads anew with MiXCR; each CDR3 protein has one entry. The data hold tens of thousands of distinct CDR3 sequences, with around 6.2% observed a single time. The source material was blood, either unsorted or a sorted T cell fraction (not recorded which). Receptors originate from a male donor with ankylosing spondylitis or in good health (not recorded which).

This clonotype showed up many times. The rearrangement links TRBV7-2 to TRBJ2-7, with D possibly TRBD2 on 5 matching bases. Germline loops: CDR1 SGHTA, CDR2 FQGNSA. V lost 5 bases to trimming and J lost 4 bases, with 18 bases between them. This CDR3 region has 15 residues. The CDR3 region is CASSPSSKLGYEQYF. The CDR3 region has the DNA TGTGCCAGCAGCCCATCTAGCAAACTGGGGTACGAGCAGTACTTC.

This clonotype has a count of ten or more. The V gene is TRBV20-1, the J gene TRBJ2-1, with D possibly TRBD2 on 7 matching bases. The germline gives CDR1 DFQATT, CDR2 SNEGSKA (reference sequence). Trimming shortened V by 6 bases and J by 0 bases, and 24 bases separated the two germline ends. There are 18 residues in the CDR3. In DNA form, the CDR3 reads TGCAGTGCCGAGGGCCGGGGGGACCAGGGGAGCTCCTACAATGAGCAGTTCTTC. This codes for CSAEGRGDQGSSYNEQFF.

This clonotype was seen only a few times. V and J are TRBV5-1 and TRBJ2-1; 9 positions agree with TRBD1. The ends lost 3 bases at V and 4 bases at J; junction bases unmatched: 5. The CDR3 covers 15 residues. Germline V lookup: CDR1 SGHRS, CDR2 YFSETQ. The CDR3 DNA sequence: TGCGCCAGCAGCTGGACCGGGACAGGGTACAATGAGCAGTTCTTC. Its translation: CASSWTGTGYNEQFF.

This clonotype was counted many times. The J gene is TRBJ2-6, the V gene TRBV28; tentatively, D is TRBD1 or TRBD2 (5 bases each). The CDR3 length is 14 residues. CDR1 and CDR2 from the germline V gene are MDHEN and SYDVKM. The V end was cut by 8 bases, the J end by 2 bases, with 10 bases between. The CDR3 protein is CASEGKPGANVLTF. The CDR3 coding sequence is TGTGCCAGCGAGGGGAAACCTGGGGCCAACGTCCTGACTTTC.

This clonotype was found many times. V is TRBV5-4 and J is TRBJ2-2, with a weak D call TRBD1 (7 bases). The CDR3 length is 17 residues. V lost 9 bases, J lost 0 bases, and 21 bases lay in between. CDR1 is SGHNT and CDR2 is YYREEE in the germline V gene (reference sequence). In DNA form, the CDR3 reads TGTGCCACCCCCCGCGCGGGACAGCCATCGAACACCGGGGAGCTGTTTTTT. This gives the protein CATPRAGQPSNTGELFF.

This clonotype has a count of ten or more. CDR3 DNA: TGCAGTGCCCCCGGGACTAGCGTCGAGCAGTACTTC. Translation: CSAPGTSVEQYF. The chain joins TRBV20-1 to TRBJ2-7; 10 nucleotides agree with TRBD2. This CDR3 comprises 12 residues. V trimming: 6 bases; J trimming: 6 bases; junction bases outside the gene matches: 5. The germline V gene has CDR1 DFQATT and CDR2 SNEGSKA (reference sequence).

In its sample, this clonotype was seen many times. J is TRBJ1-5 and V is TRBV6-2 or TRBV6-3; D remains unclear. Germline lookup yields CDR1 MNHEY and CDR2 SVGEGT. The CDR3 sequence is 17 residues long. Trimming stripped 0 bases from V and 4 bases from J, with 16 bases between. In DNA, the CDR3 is TGTGCCAGCAGTTACTCGACGGGCCTGGGCAGTAATCAGCCCCAGCATTTT. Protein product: CASSYSTGLGSNQPQHF.